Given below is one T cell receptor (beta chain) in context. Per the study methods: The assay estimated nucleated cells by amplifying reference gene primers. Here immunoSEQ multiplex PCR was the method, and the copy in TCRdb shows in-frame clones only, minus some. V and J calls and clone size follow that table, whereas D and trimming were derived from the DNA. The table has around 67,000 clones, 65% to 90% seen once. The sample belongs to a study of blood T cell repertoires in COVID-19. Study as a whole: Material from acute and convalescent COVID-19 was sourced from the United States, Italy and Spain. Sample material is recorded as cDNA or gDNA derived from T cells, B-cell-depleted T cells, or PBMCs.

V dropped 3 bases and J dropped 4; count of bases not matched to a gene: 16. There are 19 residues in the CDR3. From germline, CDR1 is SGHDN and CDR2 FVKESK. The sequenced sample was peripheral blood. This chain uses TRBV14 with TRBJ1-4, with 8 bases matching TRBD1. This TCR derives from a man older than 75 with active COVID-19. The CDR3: CASSQPKGGQGAGNEKLFF. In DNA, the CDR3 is TGTGCCAGCAGCCAGCCTAAAGGGGGCCAGGGGGCAGGTAATGAAAAACTGTTTTTT. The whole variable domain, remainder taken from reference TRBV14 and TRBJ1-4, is EAGVTQFPSHSVIEKGQTVTLRCDPISGHDNLYWYRRVMGKEIKFLLHFVKESKQDESGMPNNRFLAERTGGTYSTLKVQPAELEDSGVYFCASSQPKGGQGAGNEKLFFGSGTQLSVL.